The 2 T cell receptor beta chains in this list originate from one sample, sequenced in a study of blood T cell repertoires in COVID-19. This table comes from immunoSEQ multiplex PCR, and its TCRdb copy is limited to in-frame clones, with some not included. This sample has 200,000 to 250,000 clones, with around 90% found just once. The sample taken for sequencing was peripheral blood. These receptors all come from a woman younger than 30 who had recovered from COVID-19.

The genes are TRBV7-9 and TRBJ2-7; 9 bases match TRBD1. The CDR3 is 16 residues long. Losses at the gene ends were 5 bases for V and 5 bases for J; bases not matched to a gene: 13. Germline V gene lookup returns CDR1 SEHNR and CDR2 FQNEAQ (reference sequence). As DNA, the CDR3 is TGTGCCAGCAGCCCGAGCCCGGGACAGGGTGGGGACGAGCAGTACTTC. Translating gives CASSPSPGQGGDEQYF. Using reference TRBV7-9 and TRBJ2-7 for the parts outside the CDR3, the full variable domain is DTGVSQNPRHKITKRGQNVTFRCDPISEHNRLYWYRQTLGQGPEFLTYFQNEAQLEKSRLLSDRFSAERPKGSFSTLEIQRTEQGDSAMYLCASSPSPGQGGDEQYFGPGTRLTVT.

This clone has a handful of counts. The chain couples TRBV9 to TRBJ2-7, with 9 bases fitting TRBD1. V lost 0 bases to trimming and J lost 1 base; unmatched junction nucleotides: 5. Germline assignment: CDR1 SGDLS and CDR2 YYNGEE. The CDR3 consists of 16 residues. This chain's CDR3 is CASSVDGQGISYEQYF. CDR3 coding DNA: TGTGCCAGCAGCGTAGACGGACAGGGGATTTCCTACGAGCAGTACTTC.